This T cell receptor (beta chain) derives from a study of T cell changes during pregnancy in multiple sclerosis. Profiled with immunoSEQ multiplex PCR; TCRdb holds only in-frame clones, not every one. The sample holds around 30,000 clones, around 90% seen once. The V and J ends lost 4 bases and 5 bases, in that order; junction bases with no gene match: 9. From germline, CDR1 is MDHEN and CDR2 SYDVKM. The CDR3 is 15 amino acids. This clone was seen a single time. The TCR was taken from a female donor with multiple sclerosis, enrolled in a pregnancy study. The sequenced sample was CD8+ T cells from peripheral blood mononuclear cells, obtained before pregnancy. The genes are TRBV28 and TRBJ2-7; 9 positions match TRBD1. The CDR3 loop reads CASSSYGTGTDEQYF. In DNA form, the CDR3 reads TGTGCCAGCAGTTCCTACGGGACAGGGACGGACGAGCAGTACTTC.